A single sample is the source of the 26 T cell receptor beta chains below, sequenced in a study of shared clonotypes between healthy human individuals. This table comes from immunoSEQ multiplex PCR, and its TCRdb copy is limited to in-frame clones, with some not included. The table shows 2,500,000 or so clones, with over 85% occurring only once. Sequences were obtained from naive CD4+ T cells from PBMCs. Subset denoted: CD45RA+ positively selected. The receptors originated from a young man in good health. Some clones in this sample may be carry-over from other donors' samples.

This chain connects TRBV6-1 to TRBJ2-7; tentative D call: TRBD1 (6 bases). The CDR3 runs 14 residues. The germline gives CDR1 MNHNS, CDR2 SASEGT. Deletions cut 6 bases from V and 3 bases from J, with 15 bases between. CDR3 in DNA: TGTGCCAGCAGCCAAATCGGACAGCTCTACGAGCAGTACTTC. This codes for CASSQIGQLYEQYF.

The rearrangement uses TRBV5-1 and TRBJ2-3; 11 nucleotides line up with TRBD1. This CDR3 spans 15 amino acids. Germline values: CDR1 SGHRS, CDR2 YFSETQ. J gave up 5 bases and V 4 bases, and 6 bases lay outside the gene matches. CDR3 residues: CASSPRTGGVDTQYF. The DNA for the CDR3 is TGCGCCAGCAGCCCCCGGACAGGGGGCGTAGATACGCAGTATTTT.

The rearrangement joins TRBV2 to TRBJ2-1; D could derive from TRBD1 or TRBD2 (5 bases each). V was cut by 6 bases and J by 0 bases, with 12 bases left in between. Germline CDR1 is SNHLY and CDR2 is FYNNEI. CDR3 size: 15 residues. CDR3 sequence reads: CASSRDPSSYNEQFF. Written as DNA, the CDR3 is TGTGCCAGCAGCAGGGACCCCAGCTCCTACAATGAGCAGTTCTTC. Filled out from reference TRBV2 and TRBJ2-1, the complete variable domain reads EPEVTQTPSHQVTQMGQEVILRCVPISNHLYFYWYRQILGQKVEFLVSFYNNEISEKSEIFDDQFSVERPDGSNFTLKIRSTKLEDSAMYFCASSRDPSSYNEQFFGPGTRLTVL.

As DNA, the CDR3 is TGTGCCAGTAGCAGGAGGGTCTCTTTGCCGCCCTACAATGAGCAGTTCTTC. Amino acid sequence: CASSRRVSLPPYNEQFF. The V and J genes are TRBV19 and TRBJ2-1, with D maybe TRBD2 (6 bases). Germline assignment: CDR1 LNHDA and CDR2 SQIVND (reference sequence). The CDR3 covers 17 residues. The V end lost 6 bases, the J end lost 2 bases, and 20 bases lay between the germline ends.

There are a few counts of this clone. This same CDR3 is encoded by further DNA sequences in the sample. In DNA, the CDR3 is TGCGCCAGCAGCTTGAGGACTGAGAACACTGAAGCTTTCTTT. It is translated as CASSLRTENTEAFF. This chain uses TRBV5-1 with TRBJ1-1; D gene unclear. Per the germline V gene, CDR1 is SGHRS and CDR2 is YFSETQ. Trimming shortened V by 1 base and J by 1 base, and 8 bases separated the two germline ends. The CDR3 has 14 amino acids.

As to this clone: Other DNA sequences in this sample translate to the same CDR3. The chain recombines TRBV7-3 with TRBJ2-2; unclear D gene. The length of the CDR3 is 14 residues. V lost 2 bases and J lost 3, with 7 bases in between. CDR1 SGHTA and CDR2 FQGTGA come from the germline V gene. This CDR3 reads CASSLSGYTGELFF. In nucleotides, the CDR3 is TGTGCCAGCAGCTTATCCGGCTACACCGGGGAGCTGTTTTTT. The entire variable domain, with the rest obtained from reference TRBV7-3 and TRBJ2-2, is as follows: GAGVSQTPSNKVTEKGKYVELRCDPISGHTALYWYRQSLGQGPEFLIYFQGTGAADDSGLPNDRFFAVRPEGSVSTLKIQRTERGDSAVYLCASSLSGYTGELFFGEGSRLTVL.

The gene calls are TRBV7-2 and TRBJ2-3; D call uncertain. CDR3 length: 17 residues. Germline CDR1 is SGHTA and CDR2 is FQGNSA. Trimming removed 2 bases at V and 1 base at J, with 16 bases between. CDR3 region: CASSLSTAYSGTDTQYF. In nucleotides, the CDR3 is TGTGCCAGCAGCTTAAGTACGGCATATTCGGGCACAGATACGCAGTATTTT.

The CDR3 sequence is CASSVGGRASFGELFF. As DNA, the CDR3 is TGTGCCAGCAGCGTAGGTGGGAGGGCCTCGTTTGGGGAGCTGTTTTTT. The chain combines TRBV9 with TRBJ2-2; 7 bases match TRBD2. The V segment lost 0 bases and the J segment 8 bases; nucleotides outside the gene matches: 10. CDR1 SGDLS and CDR2 YYNGEE come from the germline V gene. CDR3 length: 16 amino acids.

The chain couples TRBV10-1 to TRBJ2-7; D remains ambiguous. The CDR3 sequence is 14 residues long. V lost 6 bases to trimming and J lost 2 bases, with 14 bases between them. In germline, CDR1 is WNHNN, CDR2 SYGVQD (reference sequence). In nucleotides, the CDR3 is TGCGCCAGCAGAGCAAATACCCAAACCTACGAGCAGTACTTC. Its translation is CASRANTQTYEQYF.

CDR3 sequence reads: CASSSQGKGNQPQHF. CDR3 sequence (DNA): TGTGCCAGTAGTTCTCAGGGAAAGGGTAACCAGCCCCAGCATTTT. This rearrangement joins TRBV19 to TRBJ1-5, with D possibly being TRBD1 (5 bases). The CDR3 covers 15 residues. V was cut by 5 bases and J by 7 bases, with 18 bases left in between. The V gene's germline CDR1 is LNHDA and CDR2 SQIVND (reference sequence).

This chain links TRBV5-5 with TRBJ2-7, with D uncertain. Germline V lookup: CDR1 SGHKS, CDR2 YYEKEE (reference sequence). The germline V and J ends were trimmed by 3 bases and 4 bases, with 17 bases remaining between them. This CDR3 spans 15 amino acids. The CDR3 region has the DNA TGTGCCAGCAGCTCCTTGAAGGGTACTGGATACGAGCAGTACTTC. It is translated as CASSSLKGTGYEQYF. Using reference TRBV5-5 and TRBJ2-7 for the parts outside the CDR3, the full variable domain is DAGVTQSPTHLIKTRGQQVTLRCSPISGHKSVSWYQQVLGQGPQFIFQYYEKEERGRGNFPDRFSARQFPNYSSELNVNALLLGDSALYLCASSSLKGTGYEQYFGPGTRLTVT.

On this clone itself: Other DNA sequences in this specimen translate into the identical CDR3. The rearrangement joins TRBV28 to TRBJ2-5; maybe TRBD1 (7 bases). Trimming pared 3 bases from V and 1 base from J, leaving 12 bases between. CDR1 MDHEN and CDR2 SYDVKM come from the germline V gene. The CDR3 contains 15 residues. Here the CDR3 reads CASSFRGAGQETQYF. Here the CDR3 DNA reads TGTGCCAGCAGTTTCAGGGGGGCAGGCCAAGAGACCCAGTACTTC.

This rearrangement joins TRBV28 to TRBJ2-7; 11 bases are shared with TRBD2. CDR1 is MDHEN, CDR2 SYDVKM, per germline. Trimming cost V 4 bases and J 1 base; bases outside gene matches: 6. The CDR3 is made up of 16 amino acids. CDR3 DNA sequence: TGTGCCAGCAGTTCGGGGGGACTAGCGGAATCCTACGAGCAGTACTTC. It encodes CASSSGGLAESYEQYF.

The chain recombines TRBV4-1 with TRBJ2-5; maybe TRBD1 (5 bases). V was pared by 3 bases and J by 2 bases, with 13 bases between. The germline gives CDR1 MGHRA, CDR2 YSYEKL. There are 15 residues in the CDR3. CDR3 loop: CASSQYPDSQETQYF. The CDR3 DNA follows: TGCGCCAGCAGCCAGTACCCCGACAGTCAAGAGACCCAGTACTTC.

This clone was detected once. The V and J genes are TRBV5-6 and TRBJ1-3; D is uncertain. The CDR3 extends over 14 amino acids. In germline, CDR1 is SGHDT, CDR2 YYEEEE. V was trimmed by 4 bases and J by 2 bases, leaving 10 bases between them. This CDR3 reads CASSLGLAGNTIYF. CDR3 nucleotides: TGTGCCAGCAGCCTCGGATTGGCTGGAAACACCATATATTTT.

V and J are TRBV19 and TRBJ2-2, with D hard to call. Germline loops: CDR1 LNHDA, CDR2 SQIVND (reference sequence). Trimming removed 3 bases from V and 7 bases from J, with 18 bases in between. The CDR3 spans 16 residues. This CDR3 is CASSINPRWPGGELFF. The CDR3 DNA reads TGTGCCAGTAGTATCAATCCTAGGTGGCCAGGCGGGGAGCTGTTTTTT.

This sequence joins TRBV7-2 and TRBJ2-7, with TRBD2 matching 9 bases. Trimming cost V 0 bases and J 6 bases; bases outside gene matches: 9. Germline V gives CDR1 SGHTA, CDR2 FQGNSA. The CDR3 runs 16 residues. The CDR3 loop reads CASSLAIAGERVEQYF. The CDR3 DNA is TGTGCCAGCAGCTTAGCGATAGCGGGAGAGAGAGTCGAGCAGTACTTC. The entire variable domain, with the rest obtained from reference TRBV7-2 and TRBJ2-7, is as follows: GAGVSQSPSNKVTEKGKDVELRCDPISGHTALYWYRQSLGQGLEFLIYFQGNSAPDKSGLPSDRFSAERTGGSVSTLTIQRTQQEDSAVYLCASSLAIAGERVEQYFGPGTRLTVT.

The V and J genes are TRBV28 and TRBJ2-7; tentative D call: TRBD2 (6 bases). Trimming stripped 2 bases from V and 4 bases from J, with 15 bases between. The CDR3 has 15 amino acids. CDR1 MDHEN and CDR2 SYDVKM come from the germline V gene. CDR3 protein: CASSLGRGTVYEQYF. For the CDR3, the DNA is TGTGCCAGCAGTTTAGGTCGCGGGACCGTGTACGAGCAGTACTTC.

About this clone: The same CDR3 is also encoded by other DNA sequences in this sample. This sequence joins TRBV18 and TRBJ1-1; D remains unclear. CDR1 is KGHSH and CDR2 is LQKENI in the germline V gene. Trimming cost V 2 bases and J 2 bases, with 3 bases left between them. This CDR3 region has 12 residues. This CDR3 reads CASSPGNTEAFF. The CDR3, as DNA: TGTGCCAGCTCACCAGGTAACACTGAAGCTTTCTTT.

In its sample, this clone was seen a few times. The rearrangement uses TRBV28 and TRBJ2-1; 8 bases match TRBD2. Germline trimming cut 6 bases from V and 12 bases from J; bases unmatched to any gene: 7. The CDR3 has 12 amino acids. The V gene's germline CDR1 is MDHEN and CDR2 SYDVKM. The CDR3 region is CASRSGGSSQFF. The CDR3 DNA reads as TGTGCCAGCAGAAGCGGGGGATCCTCGCAGTTCTTC. Together with reference TRBV28 and TRBJ2-1, the CDR3 gives the full variable domain: DVKVTQSSRYLVKRTGEKVFLECVQDMDHENMFWYRQDPGLGLRLIYFSYDVKMKEKGDIPEGYSVSREKKERFSLILESASTNQTSMYLCASRSGGSSQFFGPGTRLTVL.

The genes are TRBV27 and TRBJ1-2; TRBD1 matches 8 bases. Germline V gene lookup returns CDR1 MNHEY and CDR2 SMNVEV (reference sequence). V dropped 6 bases and J dropped 2; count of bases not matched to a gene: 8. The CDR3 totals 15 residues. CDR3 in amino acids: CASRQEGDRNYGYTF. In DNA form, the CDR3 reads TGTGCCAGCAGACAGGAGGGGGACAGGAACTATGGCTACACCTTC.

The J gene is TRBJ2-5, the V gene TRBV7-9; TRBD1 aligns across 9 bases. The CDR3 length is 15 residues. V dropped 5 bases and J dropped 4; count of bases not matched to a gene: 8. The germline gives CDR1 SEHNR, CDR2 FQNEAQ (reference sequence). The CDR3 DNA reads as TGTGCCAGCAGCCACGAGTGGGGACAGGGAGAGACCCAGTACTTC. As protein: CASSHEWGQGETQYF.

The rearrangement joins TRBV2 to TRBJ1-2; D unclear. This CDR3 comprises 15 residues. CDR1 and CDR2 (germline): SNHLY, FYNNEI. Trimming pared 1 base from V and 3 bases from J, leaving 12 bases between. The CDR3 sequence: CASSEEAGEYYGYTF. In nucleotides, the CDR3 is TGTGCCAGCAGTGAAGAAGCGGGAGAGTACTATGGCTACACCTTC.

The chain joins TRBV27 to TRBJ2-3; a weak D match, TRBD2 (5 bases). The CDR3 contains 15 residues. Deletions cut 2 bases from V and 3 bases from J, with 12 bases between. In germline, CDR1 is MNHEY, CDR2 SMNVEV (reference sequence). The CDR3 spells CASSLEGRRTDTQYF. CDR3 coding DNA: TGTGCCAGCAGTTTAGAGGGCAGGAGGACAGATACGCAGTATTTT.

Note on this clone: This sample includes further DNA sequences coding for the same CDR3. The chain is built from TRBV28 and TRBJ2-3, with D possibly matching TRBD2 (5 bases). The CDR3 is 12 residues long. Germline CDR1 is MDHEN and CDR2 is SYDVKM. V lost 6 bases, J lost 5 bases, and 9 bases lay in between. The CDR3 sequence: CASSPRGDTQYF. As DNA, the CDR3 is TGTGCCAGCAGCCCCCGGGGAGATACGCAGTATTTT.

The J gene is TRBJ2-5, the V gene TRBV7-3; 9 nucleotides line up with TRBD2. The J segment lost 5 bases and the V segment lost 1 base, leaving 14 bases of the junction unmatched. Germline-derived CDR1 and CDR2 are SGHTA and FQGTGA. CDR3 length equals 18 residues. For the CDR3, the DNA is TGTGCCAGCAGCTTAATGGGCGGTGGCGGGAGGGCTCGGGAGACCCAGTACTTC. It translates to CASSLMGGGGRARETQYF.